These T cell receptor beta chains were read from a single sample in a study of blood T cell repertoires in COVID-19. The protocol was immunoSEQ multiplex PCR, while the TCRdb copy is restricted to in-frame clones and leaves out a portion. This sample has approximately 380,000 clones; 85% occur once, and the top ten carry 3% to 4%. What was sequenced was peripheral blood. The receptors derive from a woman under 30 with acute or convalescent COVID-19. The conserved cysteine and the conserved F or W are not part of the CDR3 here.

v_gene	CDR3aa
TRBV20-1	SASVRGWDNSPLH
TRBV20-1	SASGTSRNEQF
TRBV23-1	ASSPLGVPRGAFSEQY
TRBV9	ASSPPTGGAYSPLH
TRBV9	ASSSGVNEQF
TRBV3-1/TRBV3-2	ASSPTGYEQY
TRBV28	ASRPWGQDLTDTQY
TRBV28	ASSNTGGYNEQF
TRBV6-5	ASSAGTGYYT
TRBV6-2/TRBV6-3	ASSYRDRDPGELF
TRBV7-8	ASSGRGREAF
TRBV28	ASSSTAGTGGPYSPLH
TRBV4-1	ASSQDRSNLYEQY
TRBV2	ASSTGTGDSPLH
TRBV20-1	SASPPTGPGNTIY
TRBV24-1	ATSECCTRGGKGMNTEAF
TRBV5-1	ASSSGQTPNEKLF
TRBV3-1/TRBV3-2	ASSSGTGEQY
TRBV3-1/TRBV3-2	ASSSAGNSGNTIY
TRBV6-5	AAMSYEQY
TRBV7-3	ASSLGGANGYT
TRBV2	ASKRERDGNTIY
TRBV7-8	ASSTRMGTGYEQY
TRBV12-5	ASGLGQANTGELF
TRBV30	ACRVDGHNEQF
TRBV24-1	ATSDGQQAAQH
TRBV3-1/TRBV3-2	ASSPQGAGYGYT
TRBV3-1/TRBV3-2	ASIGTTNTGELF
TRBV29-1	SLRRLAGYNEQF
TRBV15	ATSREGAANYGYT
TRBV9	ASSPQGDTEAF
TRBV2	ASGPGGLTYGYT
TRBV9	ASTAEGQVKNIQY
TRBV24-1	ATSDPGDRSSQPQH
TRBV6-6	ASSYSSQIEAF
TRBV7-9	ASSHRETTGELF
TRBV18	ASSPGLQGSGYEQY
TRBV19	ATSGTVNTGELF
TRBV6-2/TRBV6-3	ASTPPDRDYEQY
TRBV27	ASSRQGQIVAHGYT
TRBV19	ASSPSRGSWETQY
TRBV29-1	SVGWGGNQPQH
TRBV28	ASSPDRSTTEAF
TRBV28	ASSIGDDGFYGYT
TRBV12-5	ASGLVKYSEAF
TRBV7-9	ASSLARDRGNTEAF
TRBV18	ASSPTVGDTQY
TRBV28	ATGQGIEQY
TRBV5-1	ASRHSQGPNYGYT
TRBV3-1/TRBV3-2	ASSLGQGGSPLH
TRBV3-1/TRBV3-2	ASSQDLWDNRFGYT
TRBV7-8	ASSLAQRKPAYEQY
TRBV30	ASRAGTGARSGNTIY
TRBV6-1	ASSEASGNQPQH
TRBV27	ASSFRGVGGEQY
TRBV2	ATSSTGDPYNSPLH
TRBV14	ASSRTGIGSYEQY